One TCR beta chain is described in this entry. The sample belongs to a study of cytomegalovirus exposure and HLA in healthy donors. CDR1 is LNHDA, CDR2 SQIVND, per germline (reference sequence). The CDR3 covers 13 residues. V lost 10 bases and J lost 12, with 22 bases in between. Both 60 Vbeta primers and 13 Jbeta primers went into the PCR. The repertoire was sequenced with immunoSEQ multiplex PCR; TCRdb's copy has only in-frame clones and lacks some. The sample lists 52,000 or so clones, more than 60% occurring once. Sequencing was performed on PBMCs. The J gene is TRBJ2-1, the V gene TRBV19, with D perhaps matching TRBD1 (5 bases). The origin of this receptor is a woman aged 40-49 years in good health and CMV-seropositive. In nucleotides, the CDR3 is TGTGCCATCAGGGCTCCAAGATCCAATTTGCAGTTCTTC. Protein product: CAIRAPRSNLQFF. The variable domain in full, with the rest retrieved from reference TRBV19 and TRBJ2-1, is DGGITQSPKYLFRKEGQNVTLSCEQNLNHDAMYWYRQDPGQGLRLIYYSQIVNDFQKGDIAEGYSVSREKKESFPLTVTSAQKNPTAFYLCAIRAPRSNLQFFGPGTRLTVL.